This TCR beta chain comes out of a study of T-cell reconstitution after alpha-beta-depleted transplantation in children. Construction of the TCRbeta library involved unique molecular identifiers. TCRdb analysed the PCR reads with MiXCR anew, one entry per CDR3 protein. The sample has approximately 490,000 distinct CDR3 sequences; 10% are singletons. This clonotype was found many times. Its antigen remains unknown. Whole-study findings and limits: Recipient T cells and thymic progenitors that survived gave rise to the high TCRbeta diversity observed at day 60 in some patients. Alpha-beta T cells about two months after transplant reportedly derived from several hundred expanded graft clones. One year after transplant, T-cell counts and diversity came mostly from newly produced T cells.

Germline V lookup: CDR1 SGHTA, CDR2 FQGNSA. The CDR3 has 16 residues. Trimming pared 3 bases from V and 2 bases from J, leaving 15 bases between. This clonotype was sampled from a child aged 2 to 10 with inherited bone marrow failure, due to receive a stem cell transplant. The sample was PBMCs, taken before TCRalphabeta/CD19-depleted stem cell transplant. V is TRBV7-2 and J is TRBJ2-3, with D possibly being TRBD1 (6 bases). The CDR3 DNA is TGTGCCAGCAGCTTTTCGGGACACTTACCCACAGATACGCAGTATTTT. Its translation: CASSFSGHLPTDTQYF.